This TCR beta chain was retrieved from a study of a mutant IDH1 vaccine in newly diagnosed glioma. At the level of the study: Onset of vaccination occurred 4-6 weeks following radiotherapy alone, or with temozolomide cycles.

Documented time point: week 23, last vaccination. Doses of 300 ug of mutant IDH1 20-mer peptide were given with topical imiquimod. The CDR3 totals 16 residues. The V gene's germline CDR1 is SEHNR and CDR2 FQNEAQ (reference sequence). V lost 6 bases and J lost 0, with 15 bases in between. Details on this clone: Its matching antigen is unknown.

Assay used: immunoSEQ multiplex PCR; TCRdb lists only in-frame clones, some missing. In the table there are about 65,000 clones, roughly 84% of which are singletons. The clonotype was recovered from a man aged 25 to 45 with glioma. The chain couples TRBV7-9 to TRBJ1-3; D is possibly TRBD1 (5 bases). Sequenced material: PBMCs, taken from a glioma patient whose treatment included an IDH1 peptide vaccine. This CDR3 reads CASRERRTNSGNTIYF. The CDR3 DNA reads TGTGCCAGCAGGGAACGAAGGACAAACTCTGGAAACACCATATATTTT. The full variable domain, its missing parts supplied by reference TRBV7-9 and TRBJ1-3, is DTGVSQNPRHKITKRGQNVTFRCDPISEHNRLYWYRQTLGQGPEFLTYFQNEAQLEKSRLLSDRFSAERPKGSFSTLEIQRTEQGDSAMYLCASRERRTNSGNTIYFGEGSWLTVV.